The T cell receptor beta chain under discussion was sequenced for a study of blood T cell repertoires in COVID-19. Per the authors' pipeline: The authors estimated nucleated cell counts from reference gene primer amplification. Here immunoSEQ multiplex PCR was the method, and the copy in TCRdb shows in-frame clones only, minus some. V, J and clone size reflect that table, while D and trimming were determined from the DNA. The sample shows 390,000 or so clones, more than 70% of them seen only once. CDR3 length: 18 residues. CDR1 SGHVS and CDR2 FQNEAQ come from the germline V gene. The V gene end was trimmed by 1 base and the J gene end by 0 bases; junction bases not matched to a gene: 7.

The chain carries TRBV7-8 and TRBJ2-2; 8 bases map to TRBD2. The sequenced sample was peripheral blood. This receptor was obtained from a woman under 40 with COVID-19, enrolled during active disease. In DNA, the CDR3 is TGTGCCAGCAGCTTAGACCCTGCGACTAGCGCGAACACCGGGGAGCTGTTTTTT. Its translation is CASSLDPATSANTGELFF.